The 14 T cell receptor beta chains below come from one sample, sequenced in a study of regulatory T cells in long-lasting Graves disease. Described time point: newly diagnosed GD, antithyroid drugs for less than 3 months. The TCR library was prepared using RNA isolated from PBMCs. Building the TCR beta libraries relied on iRepertoire HTBI primers, and CDR3 regions underwent Arm-PCR. Using its own MiXCR run on the multiplex PCR reads, TCRdb lists one record per CDR3 protein. The data contain about half a million distinct CDR3 sequences, around 13% of them singletons. The same data also contributed to another study, on T cells in Graves' hyperthyroidism and ophthalmopathy.

The source was peripheral blood mononuclear cells (PBMCs), collected at new diagnosis, from a patient treated with antithyroid drugs. These receptors came from a woman aged 30 to 39 with Graves disease.

In its sample, this clonotype was seen many times. This chain links TRBV28 with TRBJ2-7; TRBD2 matches at 10 bases. The CDR3 contains 21 residues. Per germline, CDR1 MDHEN and CDR2 SYDVKM. The V and J ends lost 0 bases and 2 bases, in that order; junction bases with no gene match: 19. CDR3 amino acids: CASSLWGRGIRTSGTPYEQYF. CDR3 nucleotides: TGTGCCAGCAGTTTATGGGGCAGGGGCATCCGTACTAGCGGGACACCCTACGAGCAGTACTTC.

The table lists this clonotype with many counts. The chain is built from TRBV2 and TRBJ1-1, with 8 bases matching TRBD1. Germline V gives CDR1 SNHLY, CDR2 FYNNEI. V was clipped by 2 bases and J by 3 bases; unmatched bases: 5. This CDR3 spans 15 amino acids. CDR3 nucleotide sequence: TGTGCCAGCAGTGAATTGTGGACAGGGCACACTGAAGCTTTCTTT. This codes for CASSELWTGHTEAFF. The full variable domain, in which reference TRBV2 and TRBJ1-1 provide the parts outside the CDR3, is EPEVTQTPSHQVTQMGQEVILRCVPISNHLYFYWYRQILGQKVEFLVSFYNNEISEKSEIFDDQFSVERPDGSNFTLKIRSTKLEDSAMYFCASSELWTGHTEAFFGQGTRLTVV.

This clonotype was counted at least ten times. The gene calls are TRBV28 and TRBJ2-6; 8 nucleotides agree with TRBD2. V lost 8 bases, J lost 0 bases, and 12 bases stayed unmatched. Germline CDR1 MDHEN, CDR2 SYDVKM. The CDR3 sequence is 18 residues long. CDR3 sequence reads: CASRPGLAVFSGANVLTF. The CDR3 DNA reads as TGTGCCAGCCGCCCCGGACTAGCCGTATTCTCTGGGGCCAACGTCCTGACTTTC.

At least ten counts were recorded for this clonotype. V usage is TRBV19 and J usage is TRBJ2-5; tentatively, D is TRBD2 (6 bases). The CDR3 has 16 residues. Looked up from germline, CDR1 is LNHDA and CDR2 is SQIVND (reference sequence). Trimming took off 5 bases at V and 5 bases at J, with 21 bases between the two ends. The CDR3 is CASSPRGVAEGETQYF. For the CDR3, the DNA is TGTGCCAGTAGTCCCCGGGGAGTAGCGGAGGGGGAGACCCAGTACTTC.

This clonotype was observed a handful of times. The CDR3, as DNA: TGCAGTGCGAAGAGGTCTAGCGGGGGCTACAATGAGCAGTTCTTC. Its translation is CSAKRSSGGYNEQFF. The V call is TRBV20-1, the J call TRBJ2-1; 10 bases match TRBD2. The CDR3 has 15 residues. Trimming cost V 6 bases and J 3 bases; bases outside gene matches: 8. CDR1 and CDR2 (germline): DFQATT, SNEGSKA (reference sequence).

This clonotype was observed at least ten times. The chain has TRBV10-3 and TRBJ1-1; TRBD1 matches 9 bases. V gave up 0 bases and J gave up 8 bases; unmatched junction bases: 10. Looked up from germline, CDR1 is ENHRY and CDR2 is SYGVKD. The CDR3 consists of 16 residues. The CDR3 DNA is TGTGCCATCAGTGAGTCGTGGGACAGGGTCGTCGGGGAAGCTTTCTTT. It translates to CAISESWDRVVGEAFF.

As for this clonotype: It may be a read error: a sequence one base away is much more abundant. The rearrangement links TRBV30 to TRBJ2-3; D is unclear. This CDR3 contains 14 residues. The germline gives CDR1 GTSNPN, CDR2 SVGIG (reference sequence). CDR3 nucleotides: TGTGCCTGGAGTGTATCCCCCCTCGCAGATACGCAGTGTTTT. Its translation is CAWSVSPLADTQCF.

This clonotype was detected ten times or more. The CDR3 is CASSWDSRPGELFF. CDR3 coding DNA: TGTGCCAGCAGCTGGGACTCCAGACCAGGGGAGCTGTTTTTT. The chain has TRBV7-2 and TRBJ2-2; D possibly corresponds to TRBD2 (6 bases). Germline V gene sequence: CDR1 SGHTA, CDR2 FQGNSA. This CDR3 has 14 residues. V was pared by 4 bases and J by 8 bases, with 14 bases between. Based on the CDR3 plus reference TRBV7-2 and TRBJ2-2, the full variable domain is GAGVSQSPSNKVTEKGKDVELRCDPISGHTALYWYRQSLGQGLEFLIYFQGNSAPDKSGLPSDRFSAERTGGSVSTLTIQRTQQEDSAVYLCASSWDSRPGELFFGEGSRLTVL.

This clonotype was seen at least ten times. The CDR3 loop is CSARDPWAPNSPLHF. The CDR3 coding sequence is TGCAGTGCTAGAGATCCTTGGGCCCCTAATTCACCCCTCCACTTT. The chain recombines TRBV20-1 with TRBJ1-6, with D hard to call. The CDR3 is 15 residues long. Trimming removed 0 bases from V and 6 bases from J, with 12 bases in between. CDR1 and CDR2 from the germline V gene are DFQATT and SNEGSKA (reference sequence).

This clonotype was counted at least ten times. The J gene is TRBJ2-1, the V gene TRBV28; D is possibly TRBD2 (5 bases). CDR1 and CDR2 (germline): MDHEN, SYDVKM. The CDR3 spans 15 residues. V was clipped by 2 bases and J by 2 bases, with 10 bases between them. The CDR3 DNA reads as TGTGCCAGCAGTTTAATGCTAGCCACCTACAATGAGCAGTTCTTC. It codes for CASSLMLATYNEQFF.

The sample holds many counts of this clonotype. The gene calls are TRBV19 and TRBJ2-1; D uncertain. The CDR3 is made up of 17 amino acids. The V gene's germline CDR1 is LNHDA and CDR2 SQIVND (reference sequence). The V end was cut by 5 bases, the J end by 3 bases, with 20 bases between. The CDR3 sequence: CASSSTLDSENYNEQFF. Written as DNA, the CDR3 is TGTGCCAGTAGTTCGACCCTCGACTCCGAAAACTACAATGAGCAGTTCTTC.

The rearrangement links TRBV4-1 to TRBJ1-1; D remains ambiguous. The CDR3 is made up of 14 amino acids. V was pared by 2 bases and J by 0 bases, with 7 bases between. Germline CDR1 reads MGHRA; CDR2 reads YSYEKL. CDR3 amino acids: CASSQPRMNTEAFF. CDR3 DNA sequence: TGCGCCAGCAGCCAACCGAGAATGAACACTGAAGCTTTCTTT.

This clonotype appeared a few times. At one end, the junction sequence differs from germline, possibly due to a read error. The chain carries TRBV13 and TRBJ2-3, with TRBD1 matching 9 bases. The CDR3 length is 15 residues. Germline V gene sequence: CDR1 PRHDT, CDR2 FYEKMQ (reference sequence). The CDR3 region is CASSLDGTGRYTQYF. The CDR3 DNA follows: TGCGCCAGCAGCTTGGATGGGACAGGGAGGTATACGCAGTATTTT.

The chain joins TRBV30 to TRBJ2-7; D gene ambiguous. This CDR3 comprises 12 residues. In germline, CDR1 is GTSNPN, CDR2 SVGIG (reference sequence). The V end lost 0 bases, the J end lost 6 bases, and 9 bases lay between the germline ends. CDR3 in DNA: TGTGCCTGGAGTGTCTCTCTGGCCGAGCAGTACTTC. Residues: CAWSVSLAEQYF.